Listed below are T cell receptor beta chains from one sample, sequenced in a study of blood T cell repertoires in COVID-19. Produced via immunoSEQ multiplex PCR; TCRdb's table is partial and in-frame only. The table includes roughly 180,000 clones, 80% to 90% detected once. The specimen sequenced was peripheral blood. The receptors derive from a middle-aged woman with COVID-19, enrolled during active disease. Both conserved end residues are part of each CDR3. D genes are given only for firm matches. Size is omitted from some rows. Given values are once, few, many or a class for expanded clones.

TGTGCCAGCAGTCTAAACACCGGGGAGCTGTTTTTT	CASSLNTGELFF	TRBV6-6	-	-	TRBJ2-2
TGTGCCAGCAGCCCTGCCCGCGACAGGGTAACGAGTTACCTCACAGATACGCAGTATTTT	CASSPARDRVTSYLTDTQYF	TRBV7-6	-	TRBD1	TRBJ2-3
TGCAGCGTGGGGGGGGACACCGGGGAGCTGTTTTTT	CSVGGDTGELFF	TRBV29-1	once	TRBD2	TRBJ2-2
TGTGCCTCGAGCCTCGGTTCGGGAGGCAGGTATGAGCAGTTCTTC	CASSLGSGGRYEQFF	TRBV30	-	TRBD2	TRBJ2-1
TGTGCCTGGAGCGTTGGACAGGGGGCTTCAGATACGCAGTATTTT	CAWSVGQGASDTQYF	TRBV30	-	TRBD1	TRBJ2-3
TGTGCCAGCAGCCAAGAGGTCACACGGAACACTGAAGCTTTCTTT	CASSQEVTRNTEAFF	TRBV3-1/TRBV3-2	-	-	TRBJ1-1
TGTGCCAGCAGCCAGGGGATCGACTATGGCTACACCTTC	CASSQGIDYGYTF	TRBV7-3	-	-	TRBJ1-2
TGTGCCAGCGGTTCCGGGGGGCAAGAGACCCAGTACTTC	CASGSGGQETQYF	TRBV12-3/TRBV12-4	-	TRBD2	TRBJ2-5
TGTGCCAGCAGCGTACGGGACTCCACATTACAAGAGACCCAGTACTTC	CASSVRDSTLQETQYF	TRBV7-6	-	-	TRBJ2-5
TGCGCCAGCAGCTTGAACCTAGCGGGAGATTTTTACGAGCAGTACTTC	CASSLNLAGDFYEQYF	TRBV5-1	-	TRBD2	TRBJ2-7
TGTGCCATCAGTGGACGGACTAGCGGAACCTACGAGCAGTACTTC	CAISGRTSGTYEQYF	TRBV10-3	-	TRBD2	TRBJ2-7
TGCGCCAGCAGCCAAGTGGACAGGGAGGCGGTTAGAGCTTTCTTT	CASSQVDREAVRAFF	TRBV4-1	-	TRBD1	TRBJ1-1
TGCGCCAGCTGTCACGGCAGGGTAAGAGATACGCAGTATTTT	CASCHGRVRDTQYF	TRBV4-1	-	-	TRBJ2-3
TGTGCCAGCTCACCGAACAGGGAAGTTAGCTCGCACATGAACACTGAAGCTTTCTTT	CASSPNREVSSHMNTEAFF	TRBV18	-	-	TRBJ1-1
TGTGCCAGCAGCCCACCCCCTCTAGCGGGAGTCGTCTACGAGCAGTACTTC	CASSPPPLAGVVYEQYF	TRBV27	-	TRBD2	TRBJ2-7
TGTGCCACCAGTGACCCACGACAGAACAATCAGCCCCAGCATTTT	CATSDPRQNNQPQHF	TRBV24-1	-	-	TRBJ1-5
TGTGCCAGCAGCCCGTCCTCGGGGAGTGGGGGGTGGAATGAGCAGTTCTTC	CASSPSSGSGGWNEQFF	TRBV7-9	-	-	TRBJ2-1
TGCAGCGTTGACGACGCCACAGGGCTGAACACTGAAGCTTTCTTT	CSVDDATGLNTEAFF	TRBV29-1	-	-	TRBJ1-1
TGTGCCAGCAGTCGTCGGGACAGGGGTGCCGGGGAGCTGTTTTTT	CASSRRDRGAGELFF	TRBV11-2	-	TRBD1	TRBJ2-2
TGTGCCAGCTCACCACAGGGACTTGTTCAGCCCCAGCATTTT	CASSPQGLVQPQHF	TRBV18	-	-	TRBJ1-5
TGTGCCAGCAGCGTAGCCTCGACAGGGGTGACCGGGGAGCTGTTTTTT	CASSVASTGVTGELFF	TRBV9	-	TRBD1	TRBJ2-2
TGTGCCTGGAGAATGGCGGGGGGTTGGCCAGATACGCAGTATTTT	CAWRMAGGWPDTQYF	TRBV30	once	TRBD2	TRBJ2-3
TGTGCCAGCAGCCGAGTGCTAGCGGGAGCGGAGAATGAGCAGTTCTTC	CASSRVLAGAENEQFF	TRBV11-3	-	TRBD2	TRBJ2-1
TGTGCCAGTAGTATCAGGACACTTGCCTTCGCGAACACCGGGGAGCTGTTTTTT	CASSIRTLAFANTGELFF	TRBV19	-	-	TRBJ2-2
TGTGCCAGCAGTGAGGAGGGGATAGTTGGAAACACCATATATTTT	CASSEEGIVGNTIYF	TRBV2	-	-	TRBJ1-3
TGTGCCAGCAGCCAAATGAGGGGGAACGAGCAGTTCTTC	CASSQMRGNEQFF	TRBV3-1/TRBV3-2	-	-	TRBJ2-1
TGTGCCAGTTGGGACAGGACCAATCAGCCCCAGCATTTT	CASWDRTNQPQHF	TRBV19	-	TRBD1	TRBJ1-5
TGCGCCAGCAGCCCGCCCCTAGCGACCAAAAACATTCAGTACTTC	CASSPPLATKNIQYF	TRBV4-1	-	-	TRBJ2-4
TGTGCCAGCAGTCCCTGGGGAGGGGGGCTAAATGAAAAACTGTTTTTT	CASSPWGGGLNEKLFF	TRBV3-1/TRBV3-2	-	-	TRBJ1-4
TGTGCCAGCAGCCGACGCGCCTCTCGGGACACTGAAGCTTTCTTT	CASSRRASRDTEAFF	TRBV9	-	-	TRBJ1-1
TGTGCCAGCAGTGAAACGGGGTCGTCACCCCTCCACTTT	CASSETGSSPLHF	TRBV2	few	-	TRBJ1-6
TGTGCCAGCAGCCGGAGCGGGGGGGCGCGGGAGACCCAGTACTTC	CASSRSGGARETQYF	TRBV11-2	-	TRBD2	TRBJ2-5
TGTGCCAGCAGCTCTACGCGAGCGGGGGTGTGGGACTTC	CASSSTRAGVWDF	TRBV7-2	-	TRBD2	TRBJ2-5
TGTGCCAGCTTGGGGCCCAACTATGGCTACACCTTC	CASLGPNYGYTF	TRBV9	-	-	TRBJ1-2
TGTGCCAGCAGCTCGCTGGGGGCGAAATCTGGAAACACCATATATTTT	CASSSLGAKSGNTIYF	TRBV7-9	-	-	TRBJ1-3
TGTGCCAGCAGCTTACACGGACAGGGGAATGGCTACACCTTC	CASSLHGQGNGYTF	TRBV7-9	-	TRBD1	TRBJ1-2
TGTGCCAGCAGGCCGGCCCCGGTAAGCGGAGAGCAGTTCTTC	CASRPAPVSGEQFF	TRBV2	once	-	TRBJ2-1
TGTGCCAGCAGCTCCGGACTAGCGGGAGAGATCACCGGGGAGCTGTTTTTT	CASSSGLAGEITGELFF	TRBV7-3	-	TRBD2	TRBJ2-2
TGTGCCAGCAGTTTTCGGAACAGGAACACTGAAGCTTTCTTT	CASSFRNRNTEAFF	TRBV28	-	-	TRBJ1-1
TGTGCCAGCAGACGCCTAGCGGGAGCAACCTCCAGTGAGCAGTTCTTC	CASRRLAGATSSEQFF	TRBV28	-	TRBD2	TRBJ2-1